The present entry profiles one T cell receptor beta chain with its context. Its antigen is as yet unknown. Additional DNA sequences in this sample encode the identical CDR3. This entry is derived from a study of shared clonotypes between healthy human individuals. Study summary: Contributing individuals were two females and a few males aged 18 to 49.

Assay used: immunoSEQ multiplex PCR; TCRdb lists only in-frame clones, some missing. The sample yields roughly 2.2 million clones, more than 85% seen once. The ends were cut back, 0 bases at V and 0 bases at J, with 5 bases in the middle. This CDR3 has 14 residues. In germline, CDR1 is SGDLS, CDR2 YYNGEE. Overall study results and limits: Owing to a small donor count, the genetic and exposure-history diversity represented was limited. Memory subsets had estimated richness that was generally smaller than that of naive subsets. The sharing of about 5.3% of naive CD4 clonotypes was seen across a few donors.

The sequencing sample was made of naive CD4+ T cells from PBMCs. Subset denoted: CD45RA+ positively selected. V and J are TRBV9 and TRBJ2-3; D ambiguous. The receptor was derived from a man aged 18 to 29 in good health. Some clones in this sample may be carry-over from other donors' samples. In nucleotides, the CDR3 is TGTGCCAGCAGCGTAGTACCTAGCACAGATACGCAGTATTTT. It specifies CASSVVPSTDTQYF.